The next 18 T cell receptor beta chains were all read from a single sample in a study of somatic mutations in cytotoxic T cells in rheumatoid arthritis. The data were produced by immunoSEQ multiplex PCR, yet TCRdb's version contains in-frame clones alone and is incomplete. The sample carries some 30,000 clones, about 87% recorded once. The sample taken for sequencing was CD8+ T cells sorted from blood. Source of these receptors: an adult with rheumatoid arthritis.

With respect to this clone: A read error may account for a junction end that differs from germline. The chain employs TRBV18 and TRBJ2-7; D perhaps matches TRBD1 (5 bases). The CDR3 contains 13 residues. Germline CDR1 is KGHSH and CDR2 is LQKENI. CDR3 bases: TGTGCCAGCCCACCACAGACAGACTACGAGCAGTACTTC. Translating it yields CASPPQTDYEQYF.

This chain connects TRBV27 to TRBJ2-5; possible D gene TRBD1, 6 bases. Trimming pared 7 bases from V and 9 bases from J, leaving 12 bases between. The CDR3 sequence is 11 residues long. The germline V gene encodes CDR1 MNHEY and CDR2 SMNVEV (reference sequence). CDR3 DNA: TGTGCCAGCACCTCAGGGGAAGCCCAGTACTTC. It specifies CASTSGEAQYF.

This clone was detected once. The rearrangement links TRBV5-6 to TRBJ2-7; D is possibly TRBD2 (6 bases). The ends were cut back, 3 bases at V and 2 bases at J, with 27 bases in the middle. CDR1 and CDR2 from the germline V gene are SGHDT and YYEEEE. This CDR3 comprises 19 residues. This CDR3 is CASSYAEDYTSRLAYEQYF. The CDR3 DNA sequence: TGTGCCAGCAGCTACGCCGAGGACTATACTTCTCGTTTGGCCTACGAGCAGTACTTC. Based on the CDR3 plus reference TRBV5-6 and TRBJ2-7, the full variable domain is DAGVTQSPTHLIKTRGQQVTLRCSPKSGHDTVSWYQQALGQGPQFIFQYYEEEERQRGNFPDRFSGHQFPNYSSELNVNALLLGDSALYLCASSYAEDYTSRLAYEQYFGPGTRLTVT.

CDR3 sequence reads: CASSVLGGPISTDTQYF. CDR3 in DNA: TGTGCCAGCAGCGTATTGGGAGGCCCTATTAGCACAGATACGCAGTATTTT. The rearrangement links TRBV9 to TRBJ2-3; a possible D gene is TRBD2 (6 bases). Germline V gene data show CDR1 as SGDLS and CDR2 as YYNGEE. The ends were cut back, 1 base at V and 0 bases at J, with 15 bases in the middle. The CDR3 contains 17 residues.

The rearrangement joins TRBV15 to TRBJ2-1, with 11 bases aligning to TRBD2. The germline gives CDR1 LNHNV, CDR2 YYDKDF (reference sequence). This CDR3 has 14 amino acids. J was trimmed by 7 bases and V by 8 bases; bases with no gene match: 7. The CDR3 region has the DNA TGTGCCACCGGGACTAGCGGAAGGTGGAATGAGCAGTTCTTC. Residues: CATGTSGRWNEQFF.

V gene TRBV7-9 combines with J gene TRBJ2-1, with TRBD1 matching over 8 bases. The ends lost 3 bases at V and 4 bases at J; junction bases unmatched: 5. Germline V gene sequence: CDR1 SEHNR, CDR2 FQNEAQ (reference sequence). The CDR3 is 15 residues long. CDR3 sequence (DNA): TGTGCCAGCAGCTTGACAGGGGTTAATTACAATGAGCAGTTCTTC. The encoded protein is CASSLTGVNYNEQFF.

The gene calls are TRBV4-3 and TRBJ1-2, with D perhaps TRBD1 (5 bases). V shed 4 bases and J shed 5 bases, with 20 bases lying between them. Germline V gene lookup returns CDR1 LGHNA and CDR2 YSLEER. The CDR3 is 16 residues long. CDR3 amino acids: CASSPNGGGRKYGYTF. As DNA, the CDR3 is TGCGCCAGCAGCCCGAATGGTGGGGGGAGGAAGTATGGCTACACCTTC.

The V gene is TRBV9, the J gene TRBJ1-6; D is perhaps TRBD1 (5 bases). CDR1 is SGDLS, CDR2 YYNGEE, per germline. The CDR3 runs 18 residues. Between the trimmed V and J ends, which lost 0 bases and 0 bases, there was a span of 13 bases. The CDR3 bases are TGTGCCAGCAGCGTAGGACCGGGGCCAAGCTCCTATAATTCACCCCTCCACTTT. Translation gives CASSVGPGPSSYNSPLHF.

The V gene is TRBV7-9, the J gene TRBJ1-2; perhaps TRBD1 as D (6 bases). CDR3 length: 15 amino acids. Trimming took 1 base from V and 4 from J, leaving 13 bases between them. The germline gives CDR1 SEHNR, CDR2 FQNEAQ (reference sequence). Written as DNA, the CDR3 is TGTGCCAGCAGCTTAGGTCATACAGGGCCCTATGGCTACACCTTC. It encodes CASSLGHTGPYGYTF.

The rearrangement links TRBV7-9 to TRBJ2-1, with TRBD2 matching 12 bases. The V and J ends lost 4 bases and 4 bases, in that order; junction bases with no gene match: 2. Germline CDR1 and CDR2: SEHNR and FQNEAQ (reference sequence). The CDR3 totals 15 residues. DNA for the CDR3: TGTGCCAGCAGCTCTAGCGGGAGGGGTTACAATGAGCAGTTCTTC. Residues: CASSSSGRGYNEQFF.

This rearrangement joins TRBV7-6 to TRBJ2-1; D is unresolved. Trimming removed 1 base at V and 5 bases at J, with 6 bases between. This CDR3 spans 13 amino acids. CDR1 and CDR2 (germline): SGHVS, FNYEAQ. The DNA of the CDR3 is TGTGCCAGCAGCTTAGGGTTAGACAATGAGCAGTTCTTC. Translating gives CASSLGLDNEQFF.

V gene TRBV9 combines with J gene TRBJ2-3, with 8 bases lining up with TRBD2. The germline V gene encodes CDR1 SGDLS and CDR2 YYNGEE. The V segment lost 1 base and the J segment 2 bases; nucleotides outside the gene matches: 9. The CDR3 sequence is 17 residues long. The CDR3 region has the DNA TGTGCCAGCAGCGTATATGAGGGCGGGGGGTACACAGATACGCAGTATTTT. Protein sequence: CASSVYEGGGYTDTQYF.

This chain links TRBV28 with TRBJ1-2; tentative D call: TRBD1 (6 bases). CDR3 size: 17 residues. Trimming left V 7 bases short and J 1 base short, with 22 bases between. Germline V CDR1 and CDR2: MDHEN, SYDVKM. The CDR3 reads CASTETGPNYGNYGYTF. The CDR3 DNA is TGTGCCAGCACCGAGACAGGTCCAAATTATGGTAACTATGGCTACACCTTC.

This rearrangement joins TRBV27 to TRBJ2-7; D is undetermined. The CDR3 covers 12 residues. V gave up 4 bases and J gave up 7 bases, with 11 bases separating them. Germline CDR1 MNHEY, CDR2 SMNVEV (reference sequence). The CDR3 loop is CASSSPSFEQYF. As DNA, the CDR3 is TGTGCCAGCAGTTCCCCTAGTTTTGAGCAGTACTTC.

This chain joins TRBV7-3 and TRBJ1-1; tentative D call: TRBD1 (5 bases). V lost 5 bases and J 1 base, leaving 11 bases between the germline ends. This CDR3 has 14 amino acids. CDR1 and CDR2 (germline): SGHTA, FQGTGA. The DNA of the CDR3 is TGTGCCAGCAGCCTTGGACAACCGAACACTGAAGCTTTCTTT. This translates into CASSLGQPNTEAFF.

CDR3 protein: CASSTGTAYYEQYF. The CDR3 DNA reads as TGTGCCAGCAGCACCGGGACGGCTTACTACGAGCAGTACTTC. V gene TRBV7-9 combines with J gene TRBJ2-7, with D perhaps assigned TRBD1 or TRBD2 (5 bases each). Trimming took 5 bases from V and 3 from J, leaving 14 bases between them. The CDR3 spans 14 residues. CDR1 and CDR2 (germline): SEHNR, FQNEAQ (reference sequence).

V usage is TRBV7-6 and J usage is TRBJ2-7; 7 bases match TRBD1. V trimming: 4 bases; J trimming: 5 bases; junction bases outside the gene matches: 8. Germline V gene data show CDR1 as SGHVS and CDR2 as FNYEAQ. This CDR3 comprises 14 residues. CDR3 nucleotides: TGTGCCAGCAGCTCGGGTCCACAGGGGAACGAGCAGTACTTC. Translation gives CASSSGPQGNEQYF.

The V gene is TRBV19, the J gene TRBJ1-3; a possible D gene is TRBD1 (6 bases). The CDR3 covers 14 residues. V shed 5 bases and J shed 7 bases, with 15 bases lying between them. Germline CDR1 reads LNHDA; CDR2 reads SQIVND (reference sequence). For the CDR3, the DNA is TGTGCCAGTAGTGTAATAACAGGGACCAACACCATATATTTT. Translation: CASSVITGTNTIYF.